This TCR beta chain is from a study of blood T cell repertoires in COVID-19. Study-wide background: Donors in the United States, Italy and Spain gave samples during acute or convalescent COVID-19. From T cells, B-cell-depleted T cells, or PBMCs came the material, which was cDNA or gDNA.

V shed 0 bases, J shed 7 bases, and the junction held 7 bases outside the gene matches. Germline lookup yields CDR1 SGDLS and CDR2 YYNGEE. The CDR3 is 14 amino acids. In the original processing: Amplification with reference gene primers provided the estimates of nucleated cell counts. Sequenced by immunoSEQ multiplex PCR; TCRdb stores in-frame clones only, minus some. Clone size and the V and J calls come from that table; the DNA yielded D and trimming. The sample gives 6,000 or so clones, around 84% of which show up once; approximately 12% is in the top ten. The source is a human donor with active COVID-19. The donor label of this sample is uncertain. The chain employs TRBV9 and TRBJ2-7; 7 nucleotides agree with TRBD1. Sequencing used peripheral blood. The CDR3 bases are TGTGCCAGCAGCGTAGGAGGGGGCCACACAGAGCAGTACTTC. It encodes CASSVGGGHTEQYF. The full variable domain, with the rest looked up from reference TRBV9 and TRBJ2-7, is DSGVTQTPKHLITATGQRVTLRCSPRSGDLSVYWYQQSLDQGLQFLIQYYNGEERAKGNILERFSAQQFPDLHSELNLSSLELGDSALYFCASSVGGGHTEQYFGPGTRLTVT.